This record looks at one T cell receptor beta chain sequence and its context. The data are from a study of blood T cells in healthy people across ages. The CDR3 covers 16 residues. V was clipped by 6 bases and J by 9 bases; unmatched bases: 9. Primers used in a second PCR of about 6 to 11 cycles were a sample-barcoded 5' primer and a J-beta primer mix. MiXCR was run by TCRdb on the 5' RACE reads, yielding one entry per CDR3 protein. The table includes around 790,000 distinct CDR3 sequences, 40% to 50% detected once. The receptor comes from a man aged 60-69 years in good health. The sequencing input was blood. The chain recombines TRBV12-3 or TRBV12-4 with TRBJ2-1, with TRBD2 matching over 15 bases. The CDR3 DNA follows: TGTGCCAGCAGAGGGACTAGCGGGGGGATCGGCATTGAGCAGTTCTTC. Translated, it gives CASRGTSGGIGIEQFF.